This passage covers 23 T cell receptor beta chains from one sample sequenced in a study of blood T cell repertoires in COVID-19. Sequencing was performed with immunoSEQ multiplex PCR; in TCRdb, only in-frame clones are kept and a portion is missing. Among about 230,000 clones listed, around four fifths were seen once. The sequencing input was peripheral blood. These receptors were obtained from a man aged 40-55 years with active or convalescent COVID-19.

The chain employs TRBV19 and TRBJ1-2; possibly TRBD1 for D (5 bases). V lost 7 bases, J lost 3 bases, and 9 bases lay in between. Germline assignment: CDR1 LNHDA and CDR2 SQIVND (reference sequence). This CDR3 comprises 12 residues. CDR3 sequence reads: CASKAGHYGYTF. CDR3 nucleotides: TGTGCCAGTAAAGCAGGGCACTATGGCTACACCTTC.

The V call is TRBV7-9, the J call TRBJ1-1, with 7 bases aligning to TRBD1. CDR3 length: 16 residues. CDR1 SEHNR and CDR2 FQNEAQ come from the germline V gene (reference sequence). V trimming: 2 bases; J trimming: 4 bases; junction bases outside the gene matches: 10. The CDR3 spells CASSLSLTGVGTEAFF. The CDR3 DNA is TGTGCCAGCAGCTTATCTCTAACAGGGGTCGGCACTGAAGCTTTCTTT.

The chain recombines TRBV30 with TRBJ1-6; unclear D gene. From germline, CDR1 is GTSNPN and CDR2 SVGIG (reference sequence). The length of the CDR3 is 15 residues. The V and J ends lost 2 bases and 2 bases respectively, with 10 bases between them. The CDR3 DNA follows: TGTGCCTGGAGTCTCCCGGGTCCCTATAATTCACCCCTCCACTTT. This encodes CAWSLPGPYNSPLHF.

This chain links TRBV18 with TRBJ2-5, with D possibly matching TRBD2 (7 bases). The CDR3 contains 16 residues. The V end was cut by 0 bases, the J end by 3 bases, with 14 bases between. Germline CDR1 KGHSH, CDR2 LQKENI. CDR3 residues: CASSPPVSGGKETQYF. DNA for the CDR3: TGTGCCAGCTCACCACCGGTTTCGGGGGGCAAAGAGACCCAGTACTTC.

On this clone: This specimen includes other DNA sequences encoding the same CDR3. The chain carries TRBV7-9 and TRBJ2-1; possible D gene TRBD2, 7 bases. V dropped 8 bases and J dropped 6 bases, with 17 bases sitting between them. The germline CDR1 and CDR2 sequences are SEHNR and FQNEAQ (reference sequence). This CDR3 has 14 residues. The CDR3 loop is CASRRGGEINEQFF. CDR3 DNA sequence: TGTGCCAGCCGCCGCGGGGGCGAAATCAATGAGCAGTTCTTC.

This sequence joins TRBV12-3 or TRBV12-4 and TRBJ2-7, with TRBD2 matching 7 bases. The CDR3 consists of 13 residues. Unmatched junction bases numbered 3, after V lost 5 bases and J lost 2 bases. The chain's CDR3 is CASSRGLAYEQYF. In DNA, the CDR3 is TGTGCCAGCAGTCGAGGACTAGCCTACGAGCAGTACTTC.

The chain uses TRBV11-2 and TRBJ2-3; D is ambiguous. Between the trimmed V and J ends, which lost 6 bases and 0 bases, there was a span of 4 bases. The CDR3 runs 12 residues. CDR1 is SGHAT, CDR2 FQNNGV, per germline. Written as DNA, the CDR3 is TGTGCCAGCAGTCCTAGCACAGATACGCAGTATTTT. Translated: CASSPSTDTQYF.

V and J are TRBV5-6 and TRBJ2-3; TRBD2 matches 9 bases. The CDR3 sequence is 16 residues long. Germline CDR1 and CDR2: SGHDT and YYEEEE. The J segment lost 0 bases and the V segment lost 1 base, leaving 3 bases of the junction unmatched. In DNA, the CDR3 is TGTGCCAGCAGCTTGTACGCGGGAGGGAGCACAGATACGCAGTATTTT. This translates into CASSLYAGGSTDTQYF.

The CDR3 nucleotides read TGTGCCAGCAGTCCCCAAGGGACTAGCCGGGGAGAGACCCAGTACTTC. Amino acid sequence: CASSPQGTSRGETQYF. The chain couples TRBV27 to TRBJ2-5; the match to TRBD2 covers 9 bases. The V and J ends lost 5 bases and 4 bases, in that order; junction bases with no gene match: 11. The CDR3 length is 16 residues. Germline-derived CDR1 and CDR2 are MNHEY and SMNVEV (reference sequence).

The rearrangement joins TRBV4-1 to TRBJ1-5; 8 bases are a match to TRBD1. Germline V gene lookup returns CDR1 MGHRA and CDR2 YSYEKL. The V segment lost 0 bases and the J segment 6 bases; nucleotides outside the gene matches: 7. The CDR3 runs to 16 residues. CDR3 DNA: TGCGCCAGCAGCCAAGATCGGCAGGGGGCGGTTCAGCCCCAGCATTTT. Amino acids: CASSQDRQGAVQPQHF.

J is TRBJ1-2 and V is TRBV21-1. TRBV21-1 has pseudogene status. The CDR3 is 16 amino acids. In DNA, the CDR3 is TGTGCCAGCAGCAAAGAGTCGTGCGGGGCCGACTATGGCTACACCTTC. Protein sequence: CASSKESCGADYGYTF.

The chain uses TRBV7-9 and TRBJ1-2; TRBD1 aligns across 10 bases. The CDR3 contains 16 residues. The V gene end was trimmed by 5 bases and the J gene end by 2 bases; junction bases not matched to a gene: 8. The germline V gene encodes CDR1 SEHNR and CDR2 FQNEAQ (reference sequence). The CDR3 DNA is TGTGCCAGCAGCCCCGGGCAGGGACAGGGGAACTATGGCTACACCTTC. Its translation is CASSPGQGQGNYGYTF.

The CDR3 nucleotides read TGCGCCAGCAGCACCTGGACAGGGGCCAATGAGCAGTTCTTC. Residues: CASSTWTGANEQFF. The genes are TRBV5-1 and TRBJ2-1, with 9 nucleotides matching TRBD1. The CDR3 has 14 amino acids. CDR1 and CDR2 from the germline V gene are SGHRS and YFSETQ. Losses at the gene ends were 4 bases for V and 6 bases for J; bases not matched to a gene: 5.

The chain carries TRBV9 and TRBJ1-6; the D is unclear. The CDR3 has 13 amino acids. V lost 7 bases to trimming and J lost 6 bases, with 11 bases between them. Germline V gives CDR1 SGDLS, CDR2 YYNGEE. The CDR3 nucleotides are TGTGCCAGCTCGGGGAGCGTTAATTCACCCCTCCACTTT. It codes for CASSGSVNSPLHF.

This clone turned up a few times. The rearrangement links TRBV5-8 to TRBJ1-2; a weak D match, TRBD1 (6 bases). Germline CDR1 is SGHTS and CDR2 is YDEGEE. This CDR3 comprises 14 residues. The germline V and J ends were trimmed by 1 base and 2 bases, with 9 bases remaining between them. This CDR3 reads CASSLYGQNYGYTF. The DNA of the CDR3 is TGTGCCAGCAGCTTGTACGGACAGAACTATGGCTACACCTTC.

The chain joins TRBV24-1 to TRBJ2-7; no definite D call. Trimming took 2 bases from V and 0 from J, leaving 4 bases between them. CDR3 size: 13 residues. The germline V gene has CDR1 KGHDR and CDR2 SFDVKD. CDR3 region: CATSDSPSYEQYF. The CDR3 DNA follows: TGTGCCACCAGTGATTCTCCCTCCTACGAGCAGTACTTC.

This clone appeared once. V gene TRBV30 combines with J gene TRBJ1-2, with D uncertain. CDR1 and CDR2 from the germline V gene are GTSNPN and SVGIG (reference sequence). CDR3 length: 12 residues. V lost 0 bases, J lost 4 bases, and 6 bases lay in between. As DNA, the CDR3 is TGTGCCTGGAGTGTGGGAGCCTATGGCTACACCTTC. Translating gives CAWSVGAYGYTF.

V usage is TRBV7-8 and J usage is TRBJ1-1; the match to TRBD1 covers 7 bases. CDR1 SGHVS and CDR2 FQNEAQ come from the germline V gene. The CDR3 is 16 residues long. J lost 4 bases, V lost 6 bases, and 14 bases had no gene match. The CDR3 is CASRPTGARGSTEAFF. CDR3 nucleotides: TGTGCCAGCAGGCCTACAGGGGCCCGGGGATCCACTGAAGCTTTCTTT.

The V call is TRBV11-3, the J call TRBJ1-3; tentative D call: TRBD1 (6 bases). Germline V gene lookup returns CDR1 SGHNT and CDR2 YENEEA. The V gene lost 8 bases and the J gene lost 4 bases, with 12 bases spanning the gap. The CDR3 extends over 13 amino acids. CDR3 sequence reads: CASRVDRGNTIYF. The CDR3, as DNA: TGTGCCAGCCGTGTGGACAGAGGAAACACCATATATTTT.

The rearrangement uses TRBV5-1 and TRBJ1-4; D remains ambiguous. V gave up 0 bases and J gave up 4 bases, with 13 bases separating them. Germline V lookup: CDR1 SGHRS, CDR2 YFSETQ. The CDR3 totals 16 residues. The CDR3 DNA reads TGCGCCAGCAGCTTGGTGAGGGTCGGGAGTAATGAAAAACTGTTTTTT. Translated, it gives CASSLVRVGSNEKLFF.

This clone was detected a few times. V gene TRBV18 combines with J gene TRBJ1-3, with 8 bases that match TRBD1. V lost 6 bases and J lost 0; bases outside the gene matches: 7. Per the germline V gene, CDR1 is KGHSH and CDR2 is LQKENI. This CDR3 is built from 16 residues. The CDR3 coding sequence is TGTGCCAGCTCCAACGCAGGGGGCCACTCTGGAAACACCATATATTTT. Residues: CASSNAGGHSGNTIYF.

The rearrangement links TRBV7-8 to TRBJ1-1; 7 bases align to TRBD1. CDR3 size: 17 residues. Germline-derived CDR1 and CDR2 are SGHVS and FQNEAQ. Germline trimming cut 1 base from V and 2 bases from J; bases unmatched to any gene: 10. CDR3 protein: CASSLGFGRQGNTEAFF. The CDR3 DNA is TGTGCCAGCAGCTTAGGCTTCGGTCGACAGGGTAACACTGAAGCTTTCTTT.

This chain connects TRBV12-3 or TRBV12-4 to TRBJ1-2, with a tentative D call TRBD1 (5 bases). Trimming took 6 bases from V and 8 from J, leaving 16 bases between them. The CDR3 has 13 amino acids. The DNA of the CDR3 is TGTGCCAGCAGAAACTCAGGGTTGGAGGGCTACACCTTC. This encodes CASRNSGLEGYTF.